The rows below give T cell receptor beta chains drawn from one sample of a study of blood T cell repertoires in COVID-19. Measured with immunoSEQ multiplex PCR; TCRdb has only the in-frame clones, and not every one. This sample has around 180,000 clones, with 80% to 90% found just once. Sequenced sample: peripheral blood. The origin of the receptors is a woman of 80 years or more with COVID-19, enrolled during active disease. Each CDR3 is given without its conserved first and last residue. The size field is filled for only some rows; it gives once, few, many or a size class.

V gene: TRBV6-1; clone size: few; J gene: TRBJ2-3; CDR3 protein: ASSEYAGGTDTQY
V gene: TRBV7-2; clone size: -; J gene: TRBJ2-7; CDR3 protein: ASSPLGGLAVFYEQY
V gene: TRBV21-1; clone size: once; J gene: TRBJ2-1; CDR3 protein: ASSRFTSNEQF
V gene: TRBV3-1/TRBV3-2; clone size: once; J gene: TRBJ2-3; CDR3 protein: ASSQDLSSGISTDTQY
V gene: TRBV19; clone size: -; J gene: TRBJ2-1; CDR3 protein: ASSKSPRDRALYNEQF
V gene: TRBV5-1; clone size: -; J gene: TRBJ2-2; CDR3 protein: ASSLDRQSLNTGELF
V gene: TRBV5-4; clone size: once; J gene: TRBJ2-3; CDR3 protein: ASSPGTATDTQY
V gene: TRBV29-1; clone size: -; J gene: TRBJ2-2; CDR3 protein: SAERGQGRNGELF
V gene: TRBV19; clone size: -; J gene: TRBJ1-6; CDR3 protein: ATWATNSPLH
V gene: TRBV28; clone size: -; J gene: TRBJ1-2; CDR3 protein: ASSPGVLYGYT
V gene: TRBV3-1/TRBV3-2; clone size: -; J gene: TRBJ1-2; CDR3 protein: ASSLSGLDGYT
V gene: TRBV18; clone size: -; J gene: TRBJ2-7; CDR3 protein: ASSLGLAGVSEQY
V gene: TRBV2; clone size: -; J gene: TRBJ2-1; CDR3 protein: ASRAGTGERREQF
V gene: TRBV5-1; clone size: -; J gene: TRBJ2-5; CDR3 protein: ASSLGLAGETQY
V gene: TRBV3-1/TRBV3-2; clone size: -; J gene: TRBJ2-4; CDR3 protein: ASSREGNIQY
V gene: TRBV5-1; clone size: -; J gene: TRBJ1-2; CDR3 protein: ASSTSLLTGGNYGYT
V gene: TRBV15; clone size: -; J gene: TRBJ2-3; CDR3 protein: ATSRVKGDTQY
V gene: TRBV19; clone size: -; J gene: TRBJ1-5; CDR3 protein: ASSAGQGSNQPQH
V gene: TRBV19; clone size: once; J gene: TRBJ2-5; CDR3 protein: ASSISGTSGTRLQETQY
V gene: TRBV6-5; clone size: -; J gene: TRBJ2-5; CDR3 protein: ATSQGSQETQY
V gene: TRBV5-5; clone size: -; J gene: TRBJ1-5; CDR3 protein: ASSSTGDQPQH
V gene: TRBV6-5; clone size: -; J gene: TRBJ1-1; CDR3 protein: ASSYEGGGTEAF
V gene: TRBV2; clone size: -; J gene: TRBJ2-1; CDR3 protein: ASSEFGSSYNEQF
V gene: TRBV6-5; clone size: -; J gene: TRBJ2-1; CDR3 protein: ASSYGVAGGNEQF
V gene: TRBV6-5; clone size: -; J gene: TRBJ1-2; CDR3 protein: ASRSTGQNGYT
V gene: TRBV6-5; clone size: -; J gene: TRBJ1-2; CDR3 protein: ASRRQPYGYT
V gene: TRBV14; clone size: -; J gene: TRBJ1-2; CDR3 protein: ASSPIQPVDGYGYT
V gene: TRBV6-4; clone size: -; J gene: TRBJ2-1; CDR3 protein: ASSWGGSYNEQF
V gene: TRBV7-8; clone size: -; J gene: TRBJ2-5; CDR3 protein: ASSTGDRGETQY
V gene: TRBV11-2; clone size: -; J gene: TRBJ2-7; CDR3 protein: ASSPLRAPYEQY
V gene: TRBV5-4; clone size: -; J gene: TRBJ1-2; CDR3 protein: ASSRTDYGYT
V gene: TRBV4-3; clone size: -; J gene: TRBJ1-2; CDR3 protein: ASSQGQGNYHYGYT
V gene: TRBV7-7; clone size: -; J gene: TRBJ2-1; CDR3 protein: ASSPSGSLYNEQF
V gene: TRBV7-2; clone size: -; J gene: TRBJ2-1; CDR3 protein: ASSLELQGADEQF
V gene: TRBV11-2; clone size: -; J gene: TRBJ2-7; CDR3 protein: ASSSTRAGDYEQY
V gene: TRBV24-1; clone size: once; J gene: TRBJ1-1; CDR3 protein: ATSDFGVTEAF
V gene: TRBV18; clone size: -; J gene: TRBJ1-4; CDR3 protein: ASSPDRLTNEKLF
V gene: TRBV4-2; clone size: few; J gene: TRBJ1-1; CDR3 protein: ASSIGGGVMNTEAF
V gene: TRBV2; clone size: -; J gene: TRBJ2-4; CDR3 protein: ASRARQGVDIQY
V gene: TRBV7-2; clone size: few; J gene: TRBJ1-2; CDR3 protein: ASKTGFNYGYT
V gene: TRBV7-2; clone size: few; J gene: TRBJ1-2; CDR3 protein: ASSPSPDSYYGYT
V gene: TRBV7-2; clone size: -; J gene: TRBJ2-3; CDR3 protein: ASSSGQPADTQY
V gene: TRBV11-1; clone size: -; J gene: TRBJ1-2; CDR3 protein: ASTPGTVSGYT
V gene: TRBV10-3; clone size: few; J gene: TRBJ2-1; CDR3 protein: AISDWTAESYNEQF
V gene: TRBV9; clone size: -; J gene: TRBJ2-7; CDR3 protein: ASRGLSLYEQY
V gene: TRBV3-1/TRBV3-2; clone size: -; J gene: TRBJ2-1; CDR3 protein: ASSHEGGDNEQF
V gene: TRBV6-5; clone size: once; J gene: TRBJ2-1; CDR3 protein: ASSSGTDSYNEQF
V gene: TRBV5-4; clone size: -; J gene: TRBJ2-6; CDR3 protein: ASSLRDSGANVLT
V gene: TRBV5-6; clone size: -; J gene: TRBJ1-1; CDR3 protein: ASSFGQLNTEAF
V gene: TRBV10-1; clone size: -; J gene: TRBJ2-7; CDR3 protein: ASSERRQGPFPTYEQY
V gene: TRBV19; clone size: -; J gene: TRBJ2-1; CDR3 protein: ASSIDGTSATYNEQF
V gene: TRBV5-1; clone size: -; J gene: TRBJ2-3; CDR3 protein: ASSRGLAGEADTQY